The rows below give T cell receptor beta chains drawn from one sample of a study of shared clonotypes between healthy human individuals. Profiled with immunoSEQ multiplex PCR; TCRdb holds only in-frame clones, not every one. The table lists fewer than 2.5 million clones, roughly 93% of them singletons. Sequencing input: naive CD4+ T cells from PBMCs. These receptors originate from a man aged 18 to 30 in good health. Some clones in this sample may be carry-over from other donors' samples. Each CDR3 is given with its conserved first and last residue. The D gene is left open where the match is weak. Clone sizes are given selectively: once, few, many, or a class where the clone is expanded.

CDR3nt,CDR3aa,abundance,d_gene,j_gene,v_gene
TGTGCCAGCAGTTACGGCCACGGGGAGCTGTTTTTT,CASSYGHGELFF,.,.,TRBJ2-2,TRBV6-5
TGCGCCAGCAGCCGCACACAGGGGGCTAGTTCACCCCTCCACTTT,CASSRTQGASSPLHF,.,TRBD1,TRBJ1-6,TRBV4-1
TGTGCCAGCTCACCGGGACTAGCGGCCCTTGGGGAGCAGTACTTC,CASSPGLAALGEQYF,.,TRBD2,TRBJ2-7,TRBV18
TGTGCCAGCAGCTTAGCAGGGACCCAGGAGACCCAGTACTTC,CASSLAGTQETQYF,.,.,TRBJ2-5,TRBV7-2
TGCGCCAGCAGCCAGGACCAGACTAGCTCCTACAATGAGCAGTTCTTC,CASSQDQTSSYNEQFF,.,.,TRBJ2-1,TRBV4-1
TGTGCCAGCTCACCAGGACAGGGCTTCAGGCATGAGCAGTTCTTC,CASSPGQGFRHEQFF,once,TRBD1,TRBJ2-1,TRBV18
TGTGCCACCAGCGGAACCGGGACTTCCCTCGGGGGTGAGCAGTTCTTC,CATSGTGTSLGGEQFF,.,.,TRBJ2-1,TRBV15
TGCGCCAGCAGCACCGGGACAGTGAACACCGGGGAGCTGTTTTTT,CASSTGTVNTGELFF,.,TRBD1,TRBJ2-2,TRBV5-1
TGTGCCAGCAGTTTTGCGGGAACGAACACCGGGGAGCTGTTTTTT,CASSFAGTNTGELFF,.,.,TRBJ2-2,TRBV27
TGTGCCAGCAGCTTAGGTCGAGGGGGGGGACAAGAGACCCAGTACTTC,CASSLGRGGGQETQYF,once,.,TRBJ2-5,TRBV7-8
TGTGCCAGCTCCCCCCCCCTGGGCGAGCAGTACTTC,CASSPPLGEQYF,.,.,TRBJ2-7,TRBV18
TGCAGTGCTGGTTCGAACACTGAAGCTTTCTTT,CSAGSNTEAFF,.,.,TRBJ1-1,TRBV20-1
TGCGCCAGCAGCCAAGTACCCGGGACGCGACAAGAGACCCAGTACTTC,CASSQVPGTRQETQYF,.,.,TRBJ2-5,TRBV4-1
TGTGCCAGCAGCTTGGACAGGGGGCCCTACAATGAGCAGTTCTTC,CASSLDRGPYNEQFF,.,TRBD1,TRBJ2-1,TRBV5-4
TGTGCCAGCAGGGGGGGACAGGGGTACTACGAGCAGTACTTC,CASRGGQGYYEQYF,.,TRBD1,TRBJ2-7,TRBV28
TGTGCCAGCAGCCGGACAGGGCGGGAACAAGAGACCCAGTACTTC,CASSRTGREQETQYF,.,TRBD1,TRBJ2-5,TRBV5-4